This T cell receptor beta chain comes out of a study of shared clonotypes between healthy human individuals. General study findings and limits: Rarefaction indicated that sorted-subset sequencing remained incomplete although depth was large.

A remark on this clone: As yet, its antigen is unknown.

Looked up from germline, CDR1 is MNHEY and CDR2 is SMNVEV (reference sequence). This CDR3 contains 14 residues. Trimming cost V 7 bases and J 0 bases, with 10 bases left between them. Assay runs were performed at deep level. The table came from immunoSEQ multiplex PCR; TCRdb's copy has only in-frame clones and leaves some out. The sample shows 600,000 to 700,000 clones, less than 80% of them seen only once. V and J are TRBV27 and TRBJ2-4, with a possible D match to TRBD2 (5 bases). The material sequenced was memory CD4+ T cells sorted from blood. Regarding subset: CD45RA-negative fraction. The TCR originated in a woman in her 30s in good health. The CDR3 spells CASKSGVAKNIQYF. Written as DNA, the CDR3 is TGTGCCAGCAAATCCGGGGTAGCCAAAAACATTCAGTACTTC.